Below, one T cell receptor beta chain is given with its context. Its antigen remains unknown. The 5'RACE method, run with constant-segment primers, produced TCR alpha and TCR beta cDNA libraries (carrying sample barcodes and UMIs). TCRdb re-called the 5' RACE reads through MiXCR, storing one row per CDR3 protein. The sample contains hundreds of thousands of distinct CDR3 sequences, approximately 15% of which appear only once. This entry is derived from a study of T-cell memory formation after mild COVID-19. The overall study: Across donors, TCR clusters were largely donor specific.

CDR3 length equals 12 residues. V was pared by 0 bases and J by 15 bases, with 13 bases between. Germline V gene lookup returns CDR1 SGHRS and CDR2 YFSETQ. Findings of the study overall: Clones that contracted clustered mainly in CM and EM if CD4+ and in EMRA if CD8+. Later expanders leaned CD4+, whereas day 15 to 85 contracting clones were balanced CD4/CD8.

The genes are TRBV5-1 and TRBJ2-1; perhaps TRBD2 as D (7 bases). This clonotype originated in a man aged 18 to 29 who had mild COVID-19 (a few samples of this study predate the infection). Cell type and time point are not known. Sequenced sample: PBMCs or a T cell subset sorted from them (not recorded which). The CDR3, as DNA: TGCGCCAGCAGCTTGGATGGGGGGGGCCTGTTCTTC. Its protein is CASSLDGGGLFF. Full variable domain (missing parts from reference TRBV5-1 and TRBJ2-1): KAGVTQTPRYLIKTRGQQVTLSCSPISGHRSVSWYQQTPGQGLQFLFEYFSETQRNKGNFPGRFSGRQFSNSRSEMNVSTLELGDSALYLCASSLDGGGLFFGPGTRLTVL.